A selection of T cell receptor beta chains follows, all from one sample in a study of cytomegalovirus exposure and HLA in healthy donors. Clones were read by immunoSEQ multiplex PCR, and TCRdb kept only the in-frame ones, dropping some. The data show roughly 260,000 clones, 90% seen once. The sample taken for sequencing was PBMCs. Source of these receptors: a woman in her late teens or twenties in good health and CMV-seronegative. CDR3s include the opening cysteine and the closing phenylalanine or tryptophan. The D gene is left open where the match is weak. Rows give clone size only sometimes, using once, few, many, or a class for an expanded clone.

d_gene,j_gene,abundance,v_gene,CDR3aa,CDR3nt
.,TRBJ1-1,few,TRBV7-8,CASSSSLPAMNTEAFF,TGTGCCAGCAGCAGTAGTCTTCCAGCGATGAACACTGAAGCTTTCTTT
.,TRBJ2-5,.,TRBV6-6,CASSYPRGQETQYF,TGTGCCAGCAGTTACCCTCGAGGCCAAGAGACCCAGTACTTC
.,TRBJ1-5,.,TRBV2,CASSEASGVGNQPQHF,TGTGCCAGCAGTGAAGCTTCAGGGGTCGGCAATCAGCCCCAGCATTTT
.,TRBJ1-2,.,TRBV13,CASSLEGVYGYTF,TGTGCCAGCAGCTTAGAGGGGGTCTATGGCTACACCTTC
TRBD2,TRBJ2-1,once,TRBV5-8,CASSPTRRGGRSYNEQFF,TGTGCCAGCAGCCCCACCCGGCGGGGGGGCCGTTCCTACAATGAGCAGTTCTTC
.,TRBJ2-7,once,TRBV21-1,CASIRGGVYEQYF,TGTGCCAGCATTAGGGGGGGAGTCTACGAGCAGTACTTC
.,TRBJ2-7,.,TRBV11-2,CASSSGSRAYEQYF,TGTGCCAGCAGCTCCGGATCCCGGGCCTACGAGCAGTACTTC
.,TRBJ2-1,.,TRBV5-1,CASSLGTDNNEQFF,TGCGCCAGCAGCTTGGGGACAGACAACAATGAGCAGTTCTTC
TRBD1,TRBJ2-2,.,TRBV2,CASRGGQGASGGTGELFF,TGTGCCAGCAGGGGGGGACAGGGGGCGAGTGGTGGCACCGGGGAGCTGTTTTTT
.,TRBJ2-3,.,TRBV25-1,CASSEGGWYEDTQYF,TGTGCCAGCAGTGAAGGCGGTTGGTACGAGGATACGCAGTATTTT
TRBD1,TRBJ1-4,.,TRBV6-1,CASSEHRGRREKLFF,TGTGCCAGCAGTGAGCACAGGGGGCGAAGGGAAAAACTGTTTTTT
TRBD2,TRBJ2-3,.,TRBV27,CASSPQLAGLGDTQYF,TGTGCCAGCAGCCCGCAGCTAGCGGGGCTGGGAGATACGCAGTATTTT
TRBD1,TRBJ1-4,.,TRBV18,CASSRTGGANEKLFF,TGTGCCAGCTCAAGGACAGGGGGCGCAAACGAAAAACTGTTTTTT